This is a list of T cell receptor beta chains from one sample in a study of CD8+CD57+ T cells in acquired aplastic anemia. Each CDR3 protein is one row after TCRdb ran MiXCR on the reads. The table lists some 200,000 distinct CDR3 sequences, less than 60% of them singletons. Sample: sorted CD4+, CD8+, or CD8+CD57+ T cells (not recorded which) from PBMCs. These receptors were collected from a human donor with aplastic anemia. The CDR3 runs from the conserved cysteine through the conserved F or W. D genes are given only for firm matches. Size tells how often a clone was seen (once, few, many) or the class of an expanded clone, and some rows leave it out.

len,abundance,j_gene,v_gene,d_gene,CDR3aa,CDR3nt
12,few,TRBJ2-1,TRBV19,TRBD1,CASSHRGNEQFF,TGTGCCAGTAGTCACAGGGGTAATGAGCAGTTCTTC
15,-,TRBJ2-3,TRBV25-1,-,CASSETGAETDTQYF,TGTGCCAGCAGTGAGACGGGAGCGGAGACAGATACGCAGTATTTT
15,-,TRBJ2-7,TRBV19,TRBD1,CASTPRGTGTYEQYF,TGTGCCAGTACCCCCAGAGGGACAGGGACCTACGAGCAGTACTTC
15,many,TRBJ2-5,TRBV7-2,-,CASSPSRASQETQYF,TGTGCCAGCAGCCCCAGCAGGGCTTCCCAAGAGACCCAGTACTTC
13,few,TRBJ2-5,TRBV5-4,-,CASSLALSGTQYF,TGTGCCAGCAGCTTGGCGCTTTCGGGGACCCAGTACTTC
14,-,TRBJ2-3,TRBV6-1,-,CASSEGLNTDTQYF,TGTGCCAGCAGTGAGGGACTGAACACAGATACGCAGTATTTT
14,-,TRBJ2-7,TRBV4-2,-,CASSDRTVSYEQYF,TGTGCCAGCAGCGACCGGACGGTCTCCTACGAGCAGTACTTC
14,many,TRBJ1-1,TRBV20-1,TRBD1,CSAILGQAYTEAFF,TGCAGTGCTATTCTAGGACAGGCCTACACTGAAGCTTTCTTT
16,-,TRBJ2-3,TRBV9,-,CASSEAGTQITDTQYF,TGTGCCAGCAGCGAGGCGGGGACTCAAATCACAGATACGCAGTATTTT
11,-,TRBJ2-2,TRBV10-3,-,CATSGLGELFF,TGTGCCACCTCAGGACTCGGGGAGCTGTTTTTT
13,few,TRBJ1-1,TRBV7-9,-,CASSLEGKTEAFF,TGTGCCAGCAGCTTAGAAGGGAAGACTGAAGCTTTCTTT
12,many,TRBJ1-5,TRBV7-2,-,CASSLNHQPQHF,TGTGCCAGCAGCTTAAATCATCAGCCCCAGCATTTT
14,many,TRBJ1-3,TRBV20-1,-,CSARAGARGNTIYF,TGCAGTGCTAGAGCAGGGGCCAGGGGAAACACCATATATTTT
14,once,TRBJ2-2,TRBV10-3,-,CAISDMSQAGELFF,TGTGCCATCAGTGATATGTCGCAAGCCGGGGAGCTGTTTTTT
17,-,TRBJ2-2,TRBV24-1,TRBD1,CATSDPSPVGQREELFF,TGTGCCACCAGTGACCCCAGCCCCGTGGGACAGAGGGAGGAGCTGTTTTTT
14,many,TRBJ1-2,TRBV7-2,-,CASSLAIGREGYTF,TGTGCCAGCAGCTTAGCGATAGGGAGGGAGGGCTACACCTTC
13,-,TRBJ2-5,TRBV20-1,-,CSALGTTQETQYF,TGCAGTGCCCTCGGGACAACCCAAGAGACCCAGTACTTC
12,-,TRBJ2-2,TRBV5-4,-,CASSLRGGELVF,TGTGCCAGCAGCTTGCGGGGCGGGGAGCTGGTTTTT
15,once,TRBJ1-2,TRBV10-2,-,CASSDFTGFHYGYTF,TGCGCCAGCAGTGACTTCACAGGGTTTCACTATGGCTACACCTTC
13,many,TRBJ1-1,TRBV6-1,TRBD1,CASSRDRELEAFF,TGTGCCAGCAGCCGGGACAGAGAACTTGAAGCTTTCTTT
15,-,TRBJ1-1,TRBV15,-,CATSRSHGTNTEAFF,TGTGCCACCAGCAGATCCCACGGGACAAACACTGAAGCTTTCTTC
14,-,TRBJ1-4,TRBV7-8,-,CASSLETGGEKLFF,TGTGCCAGCAGCTTAGAGACGGGGGGAGAAAAACTGTTTTTT
15,many,TRBJ2-7,TRBV7-9,-,CASSSTWGPLYEQYF,TGTGCCAGCAGCTCTACATGGGGACCTCTTTACGAGCAGTACTTC
13,-,TRBJ1-1,TRBV29-1,-,CSAMRGDDTEAFF,TGCAGCGCTATGAGGGGGGATGACACTGAAGCTTTCTTT
14,many,TRBJ1-1,TRBV3-1,-,CASSQEQPNTEAFF,TGTGCCAGCAGCCAAGAGCAGCCTAACACTGAAGCTTTCTTT
11,-,TRBJ2-1,TRBV6-5,-,CASSYSAEQFF,TGTGCCAGCAGTTACTCTGCTGAGCAGTTCTTC
15,-,TRBJ2-7,TRBV15,TRBD2,CATSRDTSGLYEQYF,TGTGCCACCAGCAGAGATACTAGCGGGCTCTACGAGCAGTACTTC
15,-,TRBJ2-1,TRBV5-1,TRBD2,CASSLAGTSGGEQFF,TGCGCCAGCAGCTTGGCCGGGACTAGCGGCGGTGAGCAGTTCTTC
11,-,TRBJ1-2,TRBV7-2,-,CASSEIGDYTF,TGTGCCAGCAGTGAAATTGGTGACTACACCTTC
15,-,TRBJ2-1,TRBV10-3,TRBD1,CASSFDRVGSNEQFF,TGTGCCAGCAGTTTCGACAGGGTTGGGTCGAATGAGCAGTTCTTC
9,once,TRBJ2-7,TRBV7-3,-,CASSKEQYF,TGTGCCAGCAGCAAAGAGCAGTACTTC
16,-,TRBJ1-2,TRBV19,-,CASSAWTPPHNYGYTF,TGTGCCAGTAGTGCCTGGACACCACCCCATAACTATGGCTACACCTTC
14,-,TRBJ1-2,TRBV25-1,-,CASSLGVGGRGYTF,TGTGCCAGCAGTTTGGGGGTGGGGGGCCGGGGCTACACCTTC
14,-,TRBJ2-1,TRBV10-3,-,CAISDPTTYNEQFF,TGTGCCATCAGTGACCCTACAACCTACAATGAGCAGTTCTTT
13,-,TRBJ1-1,TRBV7-4,-,CASSPPLNTEAFF,TGTGCCAGCAGTCCTCCACTGAACACTGAAGCTTTCTTT
14,-,TRBJ2-3,TRBV9,TRBD2,CASSIRGTSDTQYF,TGTGCCAGCAGCATCCGAGGGACTAGCGATACGCAGTATTTT
14,-,TRBJ1-5,TRBV19,TRBD1,CASAGTGGRQPQHF,TGTGCCAGTGCCGGGACAGGGGGACGACAGCCCCAGCATTTT
14,many,TRBJ2-7,TRBV2,TRBD1,CASRDRGSSYEQYF,TGTGCCAGCAGAGACAGGGGGTCGTCCTACGAGCAGTACTTC
15,few,TRBJ2-1,TRBV2,-,CASSESLAAYNEQFF,TGTGCCAGCAGTGAATCCCTTGCAGCTTACAATGAGCAGTTCTTC
14,-,TRBJ2-7,TRBV7-9,TRBD2,CASSISGRTNDQYF,TGTGCCAGCAGCATTAGCGGGAGGACAAACGATCAGTACTTC
13,-,TRBJ2-3,TRBV7-3,-,CASSLGRRNTQYF,TGTGCCAGCAGCTTAGGCAGGCGAAATACGCAGTATTTT
17,-,TRBJ1-3,TRBV15,-,CATSRDPTSNSGNTIYF,TGTGCCACCAGCAGAGATCCTACGAGTAACTCTGGAAACACCATATATTTT
11,-,TRBJ2-2,TRBV10-3,-,CAISLTGELFF,TGTGCCATCAGCCTCACCGGGGAGCTGTTTTTT
13,-,TRBJ1-2,TRBV10-3,TRBD1,CAIKTGGNYGYTF,TGTGCCATCAAGACAGGGGGCAACTATGGCTACACCTTC
15,-,TRBJ2-2,TRBV2,TRBD1,CASGLKQGVPGELFF,TGTGCCAGCGGACTAAAACAGGGGGTCCCCGGGGAGCTGTTTTTT
15,-,TRBJ1-1,TRBV4-1,-,CASSPSHSSNTEAFF,TGCGCCAGCAGCCCGTCGCACAGCTCAAACACTGAAGCTTTCTTT
15,many,TRBJ2-1,TRBV5-1,TRBD1,CASSLGQGLYNEQFF,TGCGCCAGCAGTTTAGGACAGGGGCTCTACAATGAGCAGTTCTTC
17,many,TRBJ1-5,TRBV14,-,CASSQDLGTDSNQPQHF,TGTGCCAGCAGCCAAGATTTGGGAACAGATAGCAATCAGCCCCAGCATTTT
16,many,TRBJ2-7,TRBV15,-,CATSLSPAGTEYEQYF,TGTGCCACCAGCCTCTCCCCCGCCGGGACTGAGTACGAGCAGTACTTC